Included here is one T cell receptor beta chain sequence, with context. As yet, its antigen is unknown. Trimming took 2 bases from V and 0 from J, leaving 13 bases between them. This CDR3 is built from 16 residues. Germline CDR1 reads SGHNT; CDR2 reads YYREEE (reference sequence). This record comes from a study of shared clonotypes between healthy human individuals. Study as a whole: There were three CD4 naive, three CD4 memory, two CD8 naive and one CD8 memory plates per donor. Study outcomes and limitations: Rarefaction revealed incomplete sorted-subset sequencing despite large depth.

Repertoires were generated with immunoSEQ multiplex PCR, while TCRdb's copy carries only in-frame clones and drops some. The repertoire has roughly 1,600,000 clones, approximately 98.5% of them found once; the top ten carry about 0.35%. This chain joins TRBV5-4 and TRBJ2-3; D might be TRBD2 (6 bases). Sequencing was carried out using naive CD4+ T cells sorted from blood. Sample subset: CD45RA+ positively selected. The receptor was derived from a man younger than 40 in good health. The CDR3 is CASSLDGGQSTDTQYF. The CDR3 region has the DNA TGTGCCAGCAGCTTAGATGGAGGGCAAAGCACAGATACGCAGTATTTT. Full variable domain (remainder filled in from reference TRBV5-4 and TRBJ2-3): ETGVTQSPTHLIKTRGQQVTLRCSSQSGHNTVSWYQQALGQGPQFIFQYYREEENGRGNFPPRFSGLQFPNYSSELNVNALELDDSALYLCASSLDGGQSTDTQYFGPGTRLTVL.